A selection of T cell receptor beta chains follows, all from one sample in a study of blood T cell repertoires in COVID-19. The table came from immunoSEQ multiplex PCR; TCRdb's copy has only in-frame clones and leaves some out. This sample has about 300,000 clones, with approximately 85% found just once. The sequencing sample was made of PBMCs or T cells enriched from blood (not recorded which). The receptors come from a man aged 25 to 45 who had recovered from COVID-19. The CDR3 runs from the conserved cysteine through the conserved F or W. The order of the fields is clone size, D gene, J gene, V gene, CDR3 protein, CDR3 DNA. D genes are given only for firm matches. Size values are once, few and many counts, or a class for expanded clones, and some rows have none.

clone_size: -; d_call: -; j_call: TRBJ2-7; v_call: TRBV12-3/TRBV12-4; cdr3_aa: CASSPGLPYEQYF; cdr3_nt: TGTGCCAGCAGTCCGGGACTTCCCTACGAGCAGTACTTC
clone_size: once; d_call: -; j_call: TRBJ2-1; v_call: TRBV7-2; cdr3_aa: CASSPSLAGSYNEQFF; cdr3_nt: TGTGCCAGCAGCCCCTCCTTGGCGGGCTCCTACAATGAGCAGTTCTTC
clone_size: -; d_call: TRBD2; j_call: TRBJ2-1; v_call: TRBV3-1/TRBV3-2; cdr3_aa: CASSRPVLVGGLNEQFF; cdr3_nt: TGTGCCAGCAGCCGACCCGTCCTTGTGGGGGGGTTAAATGAGCAGTTCTTC
clone_size: -; d_call: -; j_call: TRBJ1-2; v_call: TRBV5-8; cdr3_aa: CASFAQGHGYTF; cdr3_nt: TGTGCCAGCTTTGCACAGGGCCATGGCTACACCTTC
clone_size: few; d_call: TRBD1; j_call: TRBJ1-2; v_call: TRBV14; cdr3_aa: CASSRTGLYGYTF; cdr3_nt: TGTGCCAGCAGCCGGACAGGCCTATATGGCTACACCTTC
clone_size: -; d_call: -; j_call: TRBJ1-4; v_call: TRBV5-5; cdr3_aa: CASSLIQGPAANEKLFF; cdr3_nt: TGTGCCAGCAGCTTAATCCAGGGGCCGGCAGCTAATGAAAAACTGTTTTTT
clone_size: -; d_call: -; j_call: TRBJ2-4; v_call: TRBV5-1; cdr3_aa: CASSLVGNAKNIQYF; cdr3_nt: TGCGCCAGCAGCTTGGTTGGCAATGCCAAAAACATTCAGTACTTC
clone_size: -; d_call: -; j_call: TRBJ2-7; v_call: TRBV6-6; cdr3_aa: CASSYSQTPYEQYF; cdr3_nt: TGTGCCAGCAGTTACTCGCAGACTCCCTACGAGCAGTACTTC
clone_size: -; d_call: -; j_call: TRBJ2-7; v_call: TRBV11-2; cdr3_aa: CASSLRTVYEQYF; cdr3_nt: TGTGCCAGCAGCCTCCGGACAGTCTACGAGCAGTACTTC
clone_size: once; d_call: -; j_call: TRBJ1-5; v_call: TRBV27; cdr3_aa: CASSLESNQPQHF; cdr3_nt: TGTGCCAGCAGTTTGGAGAGCAATCAGCCCCAGCATTTT
clone_size: -; d_call: -; j_call: TRBJ1-1; v_call: TRBV10-1; cdr3_aa: CASAKTRGGEAFF; cdr3_nt: TGCGCCAGCGCCAAGACGAGGGGGGGTGAAGCTTTCTTT
clone_size: many; d_call: -; j_call: TRBJ1-2; v_call: TRBV15; cdr3_aa: CATSTRKTGIGYTF; cdr3_nt: TGTGCCACCAGCACTCGAAAAACAGGGATTGGCTACACCTTC
clone_size: -; d_call: TRBD1; j_call: TRBJ1-6; v_call: TRBV3-1/TRBV3-2; cdr3_aa: CASRDISGTGSSPLHF; cdr3_nt: TGTGCCAGCAGGGATATATCCGGGACAGGCTCTAGTCCCCTCCACTTT
clone_size: -; d_call: -; j_call: TRBJ2-5; v_call: TRBV2; cdr3_aa: CAGGRTETQYF; cdr3_nt: TGTGCCGGAGGACGTACGGAGACCCAGTACTTC
clone_size: -; d_call: TRBD1; j_call: TRBJ1-5; v_call: TRBV19; cdr3_aa: CASSPDREGNQPQHF; cdr3_nt: TGTGCCAGTAGTCCGGACAGGGAGGGCAATCAGCCCCAGCATTTT
clone_size: -; d_call: TRBD1; j_call: TRBJ2-1; v_call: TRBV5-4; cdr3_aa: CASSFDRAQNNEQFF; cdr3_nt: TGTGCCAGCAGCTTTGACAGGGCTCAAAACAATGAGCAGTTCTTC
clone_size: -; d_call: TRBD1; j_call: TRBJ2-7; v_call: TRBV5-1; cdr3_aa: CASSFRDRGRNLQGDEQYF; cdr3_nt: TGCGCCAGCAGCTTCCGGGACAGGGGAAGAAATTTACAGGGAGACGAGCAGTACTTC
clone_size: -; d_call: TRBD1; j_call: TRBJ1-6; v_call: TRBV5-6; cdr3_aa: CASSLDPGGNSPLHF; cdr3_nt: TGTGCCAGCAGCTTGGATCCAGGGGGCAATTCACCCCTCCACTTT
clone_size: -; d_call: -; j_call: TRBJ1-6; v_call: TRBV27; cdr3_aa: CASSPGMRYNSPLHF; cdr3_nt: TGTGCCAGCAGTCCAGGAATGCGCTATAATTCACCCCTCCACTTT
clone_size: -; d_call: TRBD1; j_call: TRBJ2-7; v_call: TRBV11-2; cdr3_aa: CASSSYSGQGAYEQYF; cdr3_nt: TGTGCCAGCAGCTCATACTCGGGACAGGGGGCCTACGAGCAGTACTTC
clone_size: -; d_call: TRBD2; j_call: TRBJ2-3; v_call: TRBV6-5; cdr3_aa: CASRPLAGGPDTQYF; cdr3_nt: TGTGCCAGCAGGCCCCTAGCGGGGGGGCCAGATACGCAGTATTTT
clone_size: -; d_call: -; j_call: TRBJ2-3; v_call: TRBV5-1; cdr3_aa: CASSLGRQDTQYF; cdr3_nt: TGCGCCAGCAGCTTGGGGAGACAGGATACGCAGTATTTT
clone_size: -; d_call: TRBD1; j_call: TRBJ2-6; v_call: TRBV7-9; cdr3_aa: CASRRDRVSGANVLTF; cdr3_nt: TGTGCCAGCAGGCGGGACAGGGTGTCTGGGGCCAACGTCCTGACTTTC
clone_size: -; d_call: TRBD1; j_call: TRBJ1-4; v_call: TRBV5-5; cdr3_aa: CASSSGQQSTTNEKLFF; cdr3_nt: TGTGCCAGCAGCTCGGGACAGCAATCTACAACTAATGAAAAACTGTTTTTT
clone_size: -; d_call: TRBD2; j_call: TRBJ2-5; v_call: TRBV9; cdr3_aa: CASSPGGRQETQYF; cdr3_nt: TGTGCCAGCAGCCCGGGGGGACGTCAAGAGACCCAGTACTTC
clone_size: -; d_call: TRBD1; j_call: TRBJ1-6; v_call: TRBV30; cdr3_aa: CAWSQTGQGDNSPLHF; cdr3_nt: TGTGCCTGGAGTCAAACGGGACAGGGGGACAATTCACCCCTCCACTTT
clone_size: -; d_call: -; j_call: TRBJ1-3; v_call: TRBV6-5; cdr3_aa: CASRGDRGNTIYF; cdr3_nt: TGTGCCAGCAGGGGCGACAGGGGAAACACCATATATTTT
clone_size: -; d_call: -; j_call: TRBJ1-1; v_call: TRBV5-4; cdr3_aa: CASSGNRRVAEAFF; cdr3_nt: TGTGCCAGCAGCGGGAACAGGAGGGTGGCTGAAGCTTTCTTT
clone_size: once; d_call: TRBD1; j_call: TRBJ1-5; v_call: TRBV7-9; cdr3_aa: CASSTNSPDRGYQPQHF; cdr3_nt: TGTGCCAGCAGCACAAACAGTCCGGACAGGGGGTATCAGCCCCAGCATTTT
clone_size: -; d_call: TRBD1; j_call: TRBJ1-4; v_call: TRBV27; cdr3_aa: CASSPRGAMATNEKLFF; cdr3_nt: TGTGCCAGCAGTCCCAGGGGGGCTATGGCAACTAATGAAAAACTGTTTTTT
clone_size: -; d_call: -; j_call: TRBJ1-1; v_call: TRBV4-2; cdr3_aa: CASSQGKTNTEAFF; cdr3_nt: TGTGCCAGCAGCCAAGGAAAGACAAACACTGAAGCTTTCTTT
clone_size: -; d_call: -; j_call: TRBJ1-2; v_call: TRBV6-5; cdr3_aa: CASSYREGYGYTF; cdr3_nt: TGTGCCAGCAGTTATAGGGAGGGCTATGGCTACACCTTC
clone_size: -; d_call: -; j_call: TRBJ1-5; v_call: TRBV28; cdr3_aa: CASSGGDTSNQPQHF; cdr3_nt: TGTGCCAGCAGTGGTGGTGACACCAGCAATCAGCCCCAGCATTTT
clone_size: -; d_call: -; j_call: TRBJ1-5; v_call: TRBV19; cdr3_aa: CASSRWGDQPQHF; cdr3_nt: TGTGCCAGTAGTAGGTGGGGCGATCAGCCCCAGCATTTT
clone_size: -; d_call: -; j_call: TRBJ2-3; v_call: TRBV5-1; cdr3_aa: CASSLGLPTDTQYF; cdr3_nt: TGCGCCAGCAGCTTAGGACTACCCACAGATACGCAGTATTTT
clone_size: once; d_call: TRBD1; j_call: TRBJ2-1; v_call: TRBV7-9; cdr3_aa: CASSHRGTGSYNEQFF; cdr3_nt: TGTGCCAGCAGCCACCGCGGGACAGGGTCCTACAATGAGCAGTTCTTC
clone_size: -; d_call: -; j_call: TRBJ1-1; v_call: TRBV5-1; cdr3_aa: CASSLVRQAEAFF; cdr3_nt: TGCGCCAGCAGCTTGGTGCGACAGGCGGAAGCTTTCTTT
clone_size: -; d_call: TRBD2; j_call: TRBJ2-1; v_call: TRBV11-1; cdr3_aa: CASSLRGGEFFFEQFF; cdr3_nt: TGTGCCAGCAGCTTACGGGGAGGGGAATTTTTCTTTGAGCAGTTCTTC
clone_size: once; d_call: -; j_call: TRBJ2-2; v_call: TRBV7-8; cdr3_aa: CASSLLSGRTGELFF; cdr3_nt: TGTGCCAGCAGCTTACTGTCAGGGAGGACCGGGGAGCTGTTTTTT
clone_size: large; d_call: -; j_call: TRBJ1-2; v_call: TRBV14; cdr3_aa: CASSHGGNYGYTF; cdr3_nt: TGTGCCAGCAGTCACGGAGGGAACTATGGCTACACCTTC
clone_size: -; d_call: TRBD1; j_call: TRBJ1-2; v_call: TRBV30; cdr3_aa: CAWSTSGQGNYGYTF; cdr3_nt: TGTGCCTGGAGTACCTCTGGACAGGGCAACTATGGCTACACCTTC
clone_size: -; d_call: TRBD2; j_call: TRBJ2-7; v_call: TRBV10-3; cdr3_aa: CAISALAGASYEQYF; cdr3_nt: TGTGCCATCAGTGCCCTAGCGGGCGCGTCCTACGAGCAGTACTTC
clone_size: -; d_call: -; j_call: TRBJ2-7; v_call: TRBV3-1/TRBV3-2; cdr3_aa: CASSQDRAHEQYF; cdr3_nt: TGTGCCAGCAGCCAAGACAGGGCCCACGAGCAGTACTTC
clone_size: -; d_call: -; j_call: TRBJ1-1; v_call: TRBV24-1; cdr3_aa: CATSDRTNTEAFF; cdr3_nt: TGTGCCACCAGTGATAGGACTAACACTGAAGCTTTCTTT
clone_size: -; d_call: -; j_call: TRBJ2-7; v_call: TRBV5-6; cdr3_aa: CASSFLERLNYEQYF; cdr3_nt: TGTGCCAGCAGCTTTTTGGAGCGGTTAAACTACGAGCAGTACTTC